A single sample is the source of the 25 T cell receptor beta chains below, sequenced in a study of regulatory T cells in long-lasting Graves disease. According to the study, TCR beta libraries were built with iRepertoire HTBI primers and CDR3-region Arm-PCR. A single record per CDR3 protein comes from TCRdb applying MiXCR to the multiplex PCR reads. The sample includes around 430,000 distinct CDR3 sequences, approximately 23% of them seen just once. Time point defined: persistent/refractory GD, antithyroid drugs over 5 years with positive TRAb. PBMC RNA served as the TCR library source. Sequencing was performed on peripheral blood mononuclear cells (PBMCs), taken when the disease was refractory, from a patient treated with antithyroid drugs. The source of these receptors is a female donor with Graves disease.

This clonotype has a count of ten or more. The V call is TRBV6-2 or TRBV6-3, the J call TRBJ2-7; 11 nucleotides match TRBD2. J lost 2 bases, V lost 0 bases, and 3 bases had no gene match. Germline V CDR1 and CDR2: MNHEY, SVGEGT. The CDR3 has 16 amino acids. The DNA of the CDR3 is TGTGCCAGCAGTTACTCGACTAGCGGGACGGCCTACGAGCAGTACTTC. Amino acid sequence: CASSYSTSGTAYEQYF.

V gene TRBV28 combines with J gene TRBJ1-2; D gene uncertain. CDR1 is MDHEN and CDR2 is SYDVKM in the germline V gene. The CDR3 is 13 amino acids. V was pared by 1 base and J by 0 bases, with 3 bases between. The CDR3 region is CASSLFANYGYTF. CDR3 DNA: TGTGCCAGCAGTTTATTCGCTAACTATGGCTACACCTTC.

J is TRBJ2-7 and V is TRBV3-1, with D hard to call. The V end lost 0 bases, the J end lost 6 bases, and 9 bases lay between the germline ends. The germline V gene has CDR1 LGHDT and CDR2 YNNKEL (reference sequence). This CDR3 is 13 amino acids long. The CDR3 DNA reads TGTGCCAGCAGCCAAGAAGGGTTGGTCGAGCAGTACTTC. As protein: CASSQEGLVEQYF.

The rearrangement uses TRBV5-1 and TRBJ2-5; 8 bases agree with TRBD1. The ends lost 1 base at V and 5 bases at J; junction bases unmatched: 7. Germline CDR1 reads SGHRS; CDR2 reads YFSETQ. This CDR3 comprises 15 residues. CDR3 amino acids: CASSLRTGFQETQYF. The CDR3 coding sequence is TGCGCCAGCAGCTTGAGGACAGGGTTTCAGGAGACCCAGTACTTC.

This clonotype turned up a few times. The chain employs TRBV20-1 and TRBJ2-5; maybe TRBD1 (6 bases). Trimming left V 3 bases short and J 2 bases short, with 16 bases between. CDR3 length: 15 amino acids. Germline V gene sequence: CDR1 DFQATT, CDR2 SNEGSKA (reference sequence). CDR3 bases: TGCAGTGCTAGGGCAGGGGCCAACCTACAAGAGACCCAGTACTTC. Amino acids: CSARAGANLQETQYF.

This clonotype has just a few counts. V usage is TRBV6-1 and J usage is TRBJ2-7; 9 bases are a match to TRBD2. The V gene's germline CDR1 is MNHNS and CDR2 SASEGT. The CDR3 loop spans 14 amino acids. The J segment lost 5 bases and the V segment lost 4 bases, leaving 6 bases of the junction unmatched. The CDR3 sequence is CASSVGTSINEQYF. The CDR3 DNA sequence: TGTGCCAGCAGTGTAGGGACTAGCATCAACGAGCAGTACTTC.

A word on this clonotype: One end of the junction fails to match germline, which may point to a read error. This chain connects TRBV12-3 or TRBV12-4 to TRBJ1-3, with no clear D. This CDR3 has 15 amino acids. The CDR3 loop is CANSRAIGAGNTIYF. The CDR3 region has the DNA TGTGCCAACAGTCGGGCCATAGGAGCTGGAAACACCATATATTTT.

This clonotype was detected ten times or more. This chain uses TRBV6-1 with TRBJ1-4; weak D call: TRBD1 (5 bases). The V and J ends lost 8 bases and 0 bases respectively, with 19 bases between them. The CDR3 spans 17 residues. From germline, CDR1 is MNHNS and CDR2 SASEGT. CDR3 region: CASQTARGSTTNEKLFF. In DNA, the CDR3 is TGTGCCAGCCAAACCGCACGGGGCTCAACAACTAATGAAAAACTGTTTTTT.

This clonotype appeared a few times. The CDR3 sequence is CASKKTTSSYEQYF. CDR3 nucleotides: TGTGCCAGCAAAAAGACGACTAGCTCCTACGAGCAGTACTTC. The rearrangement links TRBV7-8 to TRBJ2-7, with D possibly being TRBD2 (6 bases). This CDR3 has 14 amino acids. In germline, CDR1 is SGHVS, CDR2 FQNEAQ. V was pared by 7 bases and J by 0 bases, with 13 bases between. The whole variable domain, filled in from reference TRBV7-8 and TRBJ2-7, reads GAGVSQSPRYKVAKRGQDVALRCDPISGHVSLFWYQQALGQGPEFLTYFQNEAQLDKSGLPSDRFFAERPEGSVSTLKIQRTQQEDSAVYLCASKKTTSSYEQYFGPGTRLTVT.

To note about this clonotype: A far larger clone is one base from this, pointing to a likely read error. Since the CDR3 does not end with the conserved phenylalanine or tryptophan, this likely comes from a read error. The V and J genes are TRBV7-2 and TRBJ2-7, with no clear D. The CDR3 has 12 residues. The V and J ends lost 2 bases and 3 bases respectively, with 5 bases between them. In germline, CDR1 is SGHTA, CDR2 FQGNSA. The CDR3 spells CASSLTSYEQYL. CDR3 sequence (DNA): TGTGCCAGCAGCTTAACCAGCTACGAGCAGTACCTC.

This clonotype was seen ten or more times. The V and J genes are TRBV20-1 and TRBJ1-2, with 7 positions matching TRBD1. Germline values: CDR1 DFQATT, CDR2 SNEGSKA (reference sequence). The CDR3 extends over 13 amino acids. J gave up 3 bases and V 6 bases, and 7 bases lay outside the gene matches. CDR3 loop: CSASRGADYGYTF. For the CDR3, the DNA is TGCAGTGCGAGCAGGGGGGCGGACTATGGCTACACCTTC.

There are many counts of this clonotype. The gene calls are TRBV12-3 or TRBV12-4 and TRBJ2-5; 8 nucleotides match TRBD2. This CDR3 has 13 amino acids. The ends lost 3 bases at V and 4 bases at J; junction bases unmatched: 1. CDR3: CASSFAGGETQYF. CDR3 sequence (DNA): TGTGCCAGCAGTTTTGCGGGAGGAGAGACCCAGTACTTC.

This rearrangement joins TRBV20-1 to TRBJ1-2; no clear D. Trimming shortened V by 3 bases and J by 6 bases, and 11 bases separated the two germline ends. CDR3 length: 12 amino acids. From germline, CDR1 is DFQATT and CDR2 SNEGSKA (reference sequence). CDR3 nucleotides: TGCAGTGCTAGTCAGCTCGAGAATGGCTACACCTTC. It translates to CSASQLENGYTF.

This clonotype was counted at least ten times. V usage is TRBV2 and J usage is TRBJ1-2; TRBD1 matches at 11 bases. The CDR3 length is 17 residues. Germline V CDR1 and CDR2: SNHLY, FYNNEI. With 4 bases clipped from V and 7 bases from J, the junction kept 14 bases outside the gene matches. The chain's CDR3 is CASSAQKGGQGGSGYTF. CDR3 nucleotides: TGTGCCAGCAGTGCCCAGAAGGGGGGACAGGGGGGAAGTGGCTACACCTTC.

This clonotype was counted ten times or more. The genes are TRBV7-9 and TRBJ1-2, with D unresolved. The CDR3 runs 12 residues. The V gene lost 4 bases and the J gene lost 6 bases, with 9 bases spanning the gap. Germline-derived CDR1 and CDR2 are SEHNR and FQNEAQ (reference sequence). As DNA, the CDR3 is TGTGCCAGCAGCTCGCTCGGTCATGGCTACACCTTC. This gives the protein CASSSLGHGYTF.

The CDR3 DNA follows: TGTGCCAGCAGCCCCCAGGGTGGGGGCTACAATGAGCAGTTCTTC. It codes for CASSPQGGGYNEQFF. The chain has TRBV7-2 and TRBJ2-1, with D perhaps being TRBD1 or TRBD2 (5 bases each). This CDR3 contains 15 residues. From germline, CDR1 is SGHTA and CDR2 FQGNSA. With 5 bases removed from V and 3 bases from J, the gap between germline ends came to 14 bases.

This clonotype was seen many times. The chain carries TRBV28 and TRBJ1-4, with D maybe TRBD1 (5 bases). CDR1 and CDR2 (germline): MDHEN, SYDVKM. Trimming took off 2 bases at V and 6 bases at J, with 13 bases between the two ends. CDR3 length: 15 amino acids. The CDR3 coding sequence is TGTGCCAGCAGTTTAAGGGACCCGGGGGATGAAAAACTGTTTTTT. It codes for CASSLRDPGDEKLFF.

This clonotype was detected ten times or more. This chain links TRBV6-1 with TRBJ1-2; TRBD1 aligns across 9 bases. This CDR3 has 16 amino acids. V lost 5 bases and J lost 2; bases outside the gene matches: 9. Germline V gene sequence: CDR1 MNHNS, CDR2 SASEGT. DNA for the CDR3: TGTGCCAGCAGTCCTTTCGGAGGGACAGGGAACTATGGCTACACCTTC. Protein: CASSPFGGTGNYGYTF.

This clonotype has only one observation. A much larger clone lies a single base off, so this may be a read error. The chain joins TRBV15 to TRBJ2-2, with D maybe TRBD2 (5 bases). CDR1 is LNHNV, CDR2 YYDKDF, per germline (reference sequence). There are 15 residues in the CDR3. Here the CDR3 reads CATSPHLKGDGELLF. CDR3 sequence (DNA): TGTGCCACCAGCCCGCACCTAAAGGGTGACGGGGAGCTGCTTTTT.

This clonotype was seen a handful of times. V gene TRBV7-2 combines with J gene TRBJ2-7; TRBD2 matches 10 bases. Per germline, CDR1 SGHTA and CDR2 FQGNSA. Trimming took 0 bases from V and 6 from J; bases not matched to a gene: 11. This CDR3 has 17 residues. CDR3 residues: CASSLAPSGSGGGEQYF. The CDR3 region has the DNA TGTGCCAGCAGCTTAGCTCCTAGCGGGAGTGGAGGGGGCGAGCAGTACTTC.

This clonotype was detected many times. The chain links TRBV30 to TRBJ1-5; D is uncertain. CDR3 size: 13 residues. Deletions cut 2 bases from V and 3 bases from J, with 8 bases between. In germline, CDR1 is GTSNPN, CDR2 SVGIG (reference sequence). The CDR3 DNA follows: TGTGCCTGGAGTCTTCAGGACAATCAGCCCCAGCATTTT. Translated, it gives CAWSLQDNQPQHF.

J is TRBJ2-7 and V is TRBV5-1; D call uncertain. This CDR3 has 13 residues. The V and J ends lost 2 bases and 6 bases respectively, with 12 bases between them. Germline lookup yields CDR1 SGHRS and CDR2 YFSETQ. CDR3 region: CASSLESPLEQYF. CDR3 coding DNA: TGCGCCAGCAGCTTAGAGTCACCGCTCGAGCAGTACTTC.

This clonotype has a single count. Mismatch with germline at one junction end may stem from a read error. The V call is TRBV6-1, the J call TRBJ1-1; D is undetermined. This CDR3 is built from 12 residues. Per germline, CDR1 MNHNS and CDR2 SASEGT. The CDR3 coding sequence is TGTACCAGCAGGTTGGCGAACACTGAAGCTTTCTTT. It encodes CTSRLANTEAFF.

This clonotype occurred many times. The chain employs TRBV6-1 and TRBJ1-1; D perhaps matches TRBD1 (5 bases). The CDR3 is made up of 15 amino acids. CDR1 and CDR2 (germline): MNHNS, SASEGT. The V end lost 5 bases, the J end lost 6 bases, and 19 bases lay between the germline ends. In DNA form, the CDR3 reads TGTGCCAGCAGTACCGGGACGGAGGGATCACCTGAAGCTTTCTTT. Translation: CASSTGTEGSPEAFF.

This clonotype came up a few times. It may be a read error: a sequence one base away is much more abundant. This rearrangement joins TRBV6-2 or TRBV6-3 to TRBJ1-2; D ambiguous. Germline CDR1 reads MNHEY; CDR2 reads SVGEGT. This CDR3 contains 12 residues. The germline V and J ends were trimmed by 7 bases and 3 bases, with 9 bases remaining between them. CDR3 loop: CASTIPDYGYTF. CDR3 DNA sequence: TGTGCCAGCACCATCCCGGACTATGGCTACACCTTC.